Below are 23 T cell receptor beta chains sequenced from a single sample in a study of cytomegalovirus exposure and HLA in healthy donors. Researchers ran the PCR with 60 Vbeta and 13 Jbeta primers. Repertoires were generated with immunoSEQ multiplex PCR, while TCRdb's copy carries only in-frame clones and drops some. There are more than 150,000 clones in the sample; 70% to 90% occur only once, and around 2% lies in the top ten. Material: PBMCs. These receptors came from a woman aged 18-29 years in good health and CMV-seropositive.

In nucleotides, the CDR3 is TGTGCCAGTAGGGCCGGGGGGGCCGCCGGGGAGCTGTTTTTT. Translating it yields CASRAGGAAGELFF. The V and J genes are TRBV19 and TRBJ2-2; 8 bases align to TRBD2. CDR1 is LNHDA, CDR2 SQIVND, per germline (reference sequence). J lost 6 bases, V lost 6 bases, and 6 bases had no gene match. The CDR3 runs to 14 residues.

As to this clone: At one of its ends the junction is not consistent with the germline gene, which may arise from a read error. This sequence joins TRBV4-2 and TRBJ2-2; 12 bases align to TRBD2. Per germline, CDR1 LGHNA and CDR2 YNFKEQ. The CDR3 is 16 residues long. Here the CDR3 DNA reads TGTGCCAACAGCCAGGCGGCTAGCGGGGGGGCCGGGGAGCTGTTTTTT. Protein product: CANSQAASGGAGELFF.

On this clone itself: The same CDR3 is also encoded by other DNA sequences in this sample. The chain employs TRBV5-4 and TRBJ1-3; a possible D gene is TRBD1 (6 bases). Trimming removed 4 bases at V and 2 bases at J, with 13 bases between. This CDR3 comprises 15 residues. The germline CDR1 and CDR2 sequences are SGHNT and YYREEE (reference sequence). CDR3 in amino acids: CASSRPQGAGNTIYF. CDR3 DNA sequence: TGTGCCAGCAGCCGTCCACAGGGAGCTGGAAACACCATATATTTT.

The V and J genes are TRBV2 and TRBJ1-5; no firm D call. CDR1 and CDR2 from the germline V gene are SNHLY and FYNNEI. V was pared by 5 bases and J by 4 bases, with 9 bases between. This CDR3 has 13 residues. The CDR3, as DNA: TGTGCCAGCAGTTACGGTCCGAATCAGCCCCAGCATTTT. Protein: CASSYGPNQPQHF.

The rearrangement joins TRBV7-6 to TRBJ2-1, with 15 bases identical to TRBD2. J gave up 4 bases and V 0 bases, and 10 bases lay outside the gene matches. The CDR3 is made up of 20 amino acids. CDR1 and CDR2 (germline): SGHVS, FNYEAQ. The CDR3 coding sequence is TGTGCCAGCAGCTTAGCGGGGAGACCGGGACTAGCGGGGGGTTACAATGAGCAGTTCTTC. This sequence encodes CASSLAGRPGLAGGYNEQFF.

The rearrangement uses TRBV5-1 and TRBJ2-5, with 7 bases matching TRBD1. The CDR3 consists of 13 residues. CDR1 is SGHRS and CDR2 is YFSETQ in the germline V gene. V lost 4 bases and J lost 5; bases outside the gene matches: 5. The CDR3 nucleotides read TGCGCCAGCAGCCCGACAGGGCAGGAGACCCAGTACTTC. As protein: CASSPTGQETQYF.

The chain recombines TRBV19 with TRBJ2-1; 7 bases are shared with TRBD1. Germline V gene lookup returns CDR1 LNHDA and CDR2 SQIVND (reference sequence). The V segment lost 7 bases and the J segment 4 bases; nucleotides outside the gene matches: 4. The CDR3 runs to 13 residues. CDR3 protein: CASNQGEYNEQFF. In DNA, the CDR3 is TGTGCCAGTAACCAGGGGGAGTACAATGAGCAGTTCTTC.

The count of this clone is one. The chain couples TRBV18 to TRBJ1-4; D uncertain. Looked up from germline, CDR1 is KGHSH and CDR2 is LQKENI. V gave up 6 bases and J gave up 0 bases, with 11 bases separating them. The CDR3 covers 15 residues. The CDR3 nucleotides are TGTGCCAGCTCTCAACAGTCGACAACTAATGAAAAACTGTTTTTT. Translating gives CASSQQSTTNEKLFF.

This chain connects TRBV5-1 to TRBJ2-1, with 12 bases that match TRBD2. The J segment lost 3 bases and the V segment lost 5 bases, leaving 0 bases of the junction unmatched. CDR1 and CDR2 from the germline V gene are SGHRS and YFSETQ. The CDR3 extends over 14 amino acids. Here the CDR3 reads CASRTSGGYNEQFF. Here the CDR3 DNA reads TGCGCCAGCAGGACTAGCGGGGGCTACAATGAGCAGTTCTTC.

This chain joins TRBV7-2 and TRBJ2-5; 7 positions agree with TRBD2. Matching the DNA end better, TRBJ2-7 makes the J call doubtful. The CDR3 has 15 amino acids. The germline V gene has CDR1 SGHTA and CDR2 FQGNSA. DNA for the CDR3: TGTGCCAGCAGCTTAGTTGCGGGGGAAACCTACGAGCAGTACTTC. It is translated as CASSLVAGETYEQYF.

CDR3 DNA: TGTGCCTGGAGGGACAGTAGCTCCTATAATTCACCCCTCCACTTT. This encodes CAWRDSSSYNSPLHF. This chain links TRBV30 with TRBJ1-6, with D possibly TRBD1 on 6 matching bases. This CDR3 has 15 residues. The V and J ends lost 3 bases and 0 bases respectively, with 9 bases between them. CDR1 is GTSNPN and CDR2 is SVGIG in the germline V gene (reference sequence).

This rearrangement joins TRBV5-4 to TRBJ2-3; weak D call: TRBD1 (5 bases). Trimming cost V 0 bases and J 7 bases, with 9 bases left between them. This CDR3 spans 13 amino acids. Germline lookup yields CDR1 SGHNT and CDR2 YYREEE (reference sequence). As DNA, the CDR3 is TGTGCCAGCAGCTTGGAGGGGTTGAATACGCAGTATTTT. Translating it yields CASSLEGLNTQYF.

About this clone itself: Other nucleotide sequences from this sample produce the same CDR3. The chain carries TRBV29-1 and TRBJ1-1; possible D gene TRBD1, 6 bases. Looked up from germline, CDR1 is SQVTM and CDR2 is ANQGSEA. V was cut by 3 bases and J by 1 base, with 18 bases left in between. There are 16 residues in the CDR3. The DNA for the CDR3 is TGCAGCGTTGAGAAAGGATTCGGGGGGCGGAACACTGAAGCTTTCTTT. Protein product: CSVEKGFGGRNTEAFF.

Worth noting for this clone: The final CDR3 position lacks the conserved phenylalanine or tryptophan, pointing to a likely read error. The genes are TRBV30 and TRBJ1-1, with D hard to call. The CDR3 has 13 amino acids. CDR1 and CDR2 from the germline V gene are GTSNPN and SVGIG (reference sequence). Trimming shortened V by 2 bases and J by 1 base, and 8 bases separated the two germline ends. The CDR3 nucleotides read TGTGCCTGGAGTCTAACGGAGAACACTGAAGCTTTCTCT. It yields the protein CAWSLTENTEAFS.

This chain uses TRBV7-9 with TRBJ2-2; D is perhaps TRBD2 (5 bases). Deletions cut 1 base from V and 5 bases from J, with 11 bases between. Germline CDR1 reads SEHNR; CDR2 reads FQNEAQ (reference sequence). The CDR3 has 15 residues. CDR3 residues: CASSLELRGTGELFF. In DNA form, the CDR3 reads TGTGCCAGCAGCTTAGAGTTGAGAGGGACCGGGGAGCTGTTTTTT.

The genes are TRBV29-1 and TRBJ1-2; TRBD1 might be the D (5 bases). CDR1 is SQVTM and CDR2 is ANQGSEA in the germline V gene. The CDR3 loop spans 13 amino acids. V was trimmed by 1 base and J by 8 bases, leaving 14 bases between them. The CDR3 DNA sequence: TGCAGCGTTGAAGTGAGGACACCCCCGGGCTACACCTTC. Its protein product is CSVEVRTPPGYTF.

The V call is TRBV11-2, the J call TRBJ1-5; D gene unclear. Trimming cost V 2 bases and J 7 bases, with 9 bases left between them. Per the germline V gene, CDR1 is SGHAT and CDR2 is FQNNGV. The CDR3 extends over 13 amino acids. The CDR3 loop reads CASSLSPEQPQHF. In nucleotides, the CDR3 is TGTGCCAGCAGCTTAAGTCCAGAACAGCCCCAGCATTTT. The full variable domain, completed using reference TRBV11-2 and TRBJ1-5, is EAGVAQSPRYKIIEKRQSVAFWCNPISGHATLYWYQQILGQGPKLLIQFQNNGVVDDSQLPKDRFSAERLKGVDSTLKIQPAKLEDSAVYLCASSLSPEQPQHFGDGTRLSIL.

V usage is TRBV15 and J usage is TRBJ1-3; D remains ambiguous. Germline V gives CDR1 LNHNV, CDR2 YYDKDF (reference sequence). The CDR3 has 14 residues. V was trimmed by 5 bases and J by 2 bases, leaving 10 bases between them. The CDR3 region is CATSHRRAGNTIYF. The CDR3 nucleotides read TGTGCCACCAGCCACCGGAGGGCTGGAAACACCATATATTTT.

V is TRBV18 and J is TRBJ1-3; no firm D call. This CDR3 has 14 amino acids. V was shortened by 4 bases and J by 0 bases, with 7 bases between the two germline ends. From germline, CDR1 is KGHSH and CDR2 LQKENI. Written as DNA, the CDR3 is TGTGCCAGCTCACAAACTAGCTCTGGAAACACCATATATTTT. The encoded protein is CASSQTSSGNTIYF.

This clone came up once. Written as DNA, the CDR3 is TGTGCCAGCAGCTTAGGGAGCAGAAACAATGAGCAGTTCTTC. Its translation: CASSLGSRNNEQFF. J is TRBJ2-1 and V is TRBV11-3; D unclear. V was clipped by 1 base and J by 5 bases, with 9 bases between them. CDR1 and CDR2 from the germline V gene are SGHNT and YENEEA. This CDR3 is built from 14 residues. The whole variable domain, filled in from reference TRBV11-3 and TRBJ2-1, reads EAGVVQSPRYKIIEKKQPVAFWCNPISGHNTLYWYLQNLGQGPELLIRYENEEAVDDSQLPKDRFSAERLKGVDSTLKIQPAELGDSAVYLCASSLGSRNNEQFFGPGTRLTVL.

This clone was detected only a few times. This chain joins TRBV4-1 and TRBJ2-2, with D perhaps TRBD1 (5 bases). Looked up from germline, CDR1 is MGHRA and CDR2 is YSYEKL. This CDR3 is built from 14 residues. V lost 5 bases and J lost 3, with 10 bases in between. The CDR3 sequence: CASSSAGHTGELFF. The CDR3, as DNA: TGCGCCAGCAGCTCAGCAGGGCACACCGGGGAGCTGTTTTTT.

V gene TRBV6-5 combines with J gene TRBJ1-4, with D tentatively TRBD1 (6 bases). Germline CDR1 is MNHEY and CDR2 is SVGAGI. V lost 0 bases to trimming and J lost 7 bases, with 12 bases between them. The CDR3 is 15 amino acids. CDR3 DNA sequence: TGTGCCAGCAGTTACTCCCCGGGGGGCGGTGAAAAACTGTTTTTT. Its protein is CASSYSPGGGEKLFF.

The rearrangement links TRBV9 to TRBJ2-2; 8 nucleotides agree with TRBD1. The CDR3 is 14 amino acids. With V trimmed by 5 bases and J by 4 bases, 4 bases remained unmatched. Germline V gene data show CDR1 as SGDLS and CDR2 as YYNGEE. CDR3: CASRDRAGTGELFF. As DNA, the CDR3 is TGTGCCAGCAGGGACAGGGCCGGCACCGGGGAGCTGTTTTTT. The full variable domain, with the rest looked up from reference TRBV9 and TRBJ2-2, is DSGVTQTPKHLITATGQRVTLRCSPRSGDLSVYWYQQSLDQGLQFLIQYYNGEERAKGNILERFSAQQFPDLHSELNLSSLELGDSALYFCASRDRAGTGELFFGEGSRLTVL.